One sample yielded the 8 T cell receptor beta chains listed below, sequenced in a study of T cell responses to AZD1222 COVID-19 vaccine. Profiling relied on immunoSEQ multiplex PCR, and the TCRdb table lists in-frame clones only, not all of them. The profile shows about 120,000 clones, around 90% of them singletons. The material was peripheral blood, obtained on day 0 of AZD1222 vaccination. The receptors were sampled from an adult in good health.

The table lists this clone with a count of one. The rearrangement joins TRBV7-2 to TRBJ1-3; D not resolved. The CDR3 sequence is 14 residues long. CDR1 and CDR2 from the germline V gene are SGHTA and FQGNSA. Trimming removed 1 base from V and 8 bases from J, with 12 bases in between. This CDR3 reads CASSLDLPPDTIYF. CDR3 bases: TGTGCCAGCAGCTTAGATTTGCCGCCGGACACCATATATTTT.

The genes are TRBV7-2 and TRBJ2-3, with D uncertain. This CDR3 has 15 residues. Trimming pared 4 bases from V and 1 base from J, leaving 12 bases between. CDR1 and CDR2 (germline): SGHTA, FQGNSA. The CDR3 region has the DNA TGTGCCAGCAGCTCGTCCCGCGCGGGCACAGATACGCAGTATTTT. The encoded protein is CASSSSRAGTDTQYF.

The chain has TRBV5-6 and TRBJ1-6; 9 positions match TRBD1. This CDR3 contains 18 residues. Germline V gene sequence: CDR1 SGHDT, CDR2 YYEEEE. The J segment lost 11 bases and the V segment lost 3 bases, leaving 18 bases of the junction unmatched. DNA for the CDR3: TGTGCCAGCAGCTACGCGCGTCCCGGGACAGGGTCTAGCGCACCCCTCCACTTT. Translation: CASSYARPGTGSSAPLHF.

The genes are TRBV6-6 and TRBJ2-2, with a possible D match to TRBD2 (5 bases). V was clipped by 2 bases and J by 6 bases, with 16 bases between them. Germline-derived CDR1 and CDR2 are MNHNY and SVGAGI (reference sequence). The CDR3 covers 16 residues. CDR3 nucleotides: TGTGCCAGCAGTTACAGCCCGGGGAGCCAGGCCGGGGAGCTGTTTTTT. Residues: CASSYSPGSQAGELFF.

This chain links TRBV3-1 (or the pseudogene TRBV3-2) with TRBJ2-1; D is undetermined. This CDR3 comprises 12 residues. V gave up 1 base and J gave up 6 bases, with 4 bases separating them. Germline CDR1 reads LGHDT; CDR2 reads YNNKEL (reference sequence). The CDR3 loop reads CASSQGVNEQFF. CDR3 nucleotides: TGTGCCAGCAGCCAAGGTGTCAATGAGCAGTTCTTC.

The CDR3 coding sequence is TGTGCCAGCAGCTTAGAATTCGGGCCCAATCAGCCCCAGCATTTT. Amino acid sequence: CASSLEFGPNQPQHF. V and J are TRBV7-6 and TRBJ1-5; D gene ambiguous. The CDR3 loop spans 15 amino acids. The ends were cut back, 1 base at V and 3 bases at J, with 10 bases in the middle. Per germline, CDR1 SGHVS and CDR2 FNYEAQ.

The rearrangement links TRBV19 to TRBJ1-5; D possibly corresponds to TRBD1 (5 bases). The germline V gene has CDR1 LNHDA and CDR2 SQIVND (reference sequence). The CDR3 runs 15 residues. V was pared by 7 bases and J by 1 base, with 14 bases between. CDR3 DNA: TGTGCCAGTACCATGGGGACGGAAAGCAATCAGCCCCAGCATTTT. Protein sequence: CASTMGTESNQPQHF.

V usage is TRBV4-3 and J usage is TRBJ2-7, with 9 bases that match TRBD1. V shed 3 bases and J 4 bases; nucleotides not matched to a gene: 7. The V gene's germline CDR1 is LGHNA and CDR2 YSLEER. This CDR3 is built from 15 residues. CDR3 in DNA: TGCGCCAGCAGCCAGGCGGGACAGGGAGTTTACGAGCAGTACTTC. It translates to CASSQAGQGVYEQYF.